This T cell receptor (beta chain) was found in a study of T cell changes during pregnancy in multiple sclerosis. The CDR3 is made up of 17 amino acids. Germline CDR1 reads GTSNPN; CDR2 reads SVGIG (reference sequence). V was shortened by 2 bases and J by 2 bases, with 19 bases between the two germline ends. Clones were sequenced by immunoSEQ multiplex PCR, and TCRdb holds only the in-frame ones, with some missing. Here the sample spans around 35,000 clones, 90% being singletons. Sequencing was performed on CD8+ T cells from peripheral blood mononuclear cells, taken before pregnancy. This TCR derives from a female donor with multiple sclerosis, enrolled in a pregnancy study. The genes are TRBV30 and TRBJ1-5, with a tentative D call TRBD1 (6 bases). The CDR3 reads CAWSLALLTGGNQPQHF. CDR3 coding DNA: TGTGCCTGGAGTCTCGCGCTCCTGACAGGCGGCAATCAGCCCCAGCATTTT.